The 24 T cell receptor beta chains in this list originate from one sample, sequenced in a study of blood T cell repertoires in COVID-19. TCRdb's table, derived via immunoSEQ multiplex PCR, lists solely in-frame clones and lacks some. The sample lists 200,000 or so clones, 75% to 90% occurring once. The sample comprised peripheral blood. These receptors were obtained from a man between 60 and 70 years old with acute or convalescent COVID-19.

The rearrangement uses TRBV9 and TRBJ2-1; 9 bases map to TRBD2. Germline V lookup: CDR1 SGDLS, CDR2 YYNGEE. V shed 4 bases, J shed 3 bases, and the junction held 8 bases outside the gene matches. This CDR3 is 16 amino acids long. CDR3 protein: CASSLGGGVNYNEQFF. The CDR3, as DNA: TGTGCCAGCAGCCTAGGCGGGGGGGTAAACTACAATGAGCAGTTCTTC. The full variable domain, with the rest looked up from reference TRBV9 and TRBJ2-1, is DSGVTQTPKHLITATGQRVTLRCSPRSGDLSVYWYQQSLDQGLQFLIQYYNGEERAKGNILERFSAQQFPDLHSELNLSSLELGDSALYFCASSLGGGVNYNEQFFGPGTRLTVL.

This chain links TRBV6-5 with TRBJ1-2, with D perhaps matching TRBD1 (6 bases). Per the germline V gene, CDR1 is MNHEY and CDR2 is SVGAGI. Trimming removed 5 bases from V and 8 bases from J, with 15 bases in between. This CDR3 spans 13 amino acids. This CDR3 is CASSQRGTGGYTF. The CDR3 bases are TGTGCCAGCAGTCAGAGGGGGACGGGCGGCTACACCTTC.

This chain links TRBV7-2 with TRBJ2-7; the D gene is possibly TRBD1 (6 bases). Germline CDR1 SGHTA, CDR2 FQGNSA. This CDR3 has 13 residues. Deletions cut 5 bases from V and 2 bases from J, with 10 bases between. CDR3 nucleotide sequence: TGTGCCAGCAGCCAACAGGGACCCTACGAGCAGTACTTC. This encodes CASSQQGPYEQYF.

The chain combines TRBV2 with TRBJ2-7; the D gene is possibly TRBD2 (5 bases). Germline CDR1 and CDR2: SNHLY and FYNNEI. The CDR3 runs to 13 residues. The ends were cut back, 7 bases at V and 2 bases at J, with 12 bases in the middle. CDR3 sequence reads: CASKSGSAYEQYF. CDR3 sequence (DNA): TGTGCCAGCAAAAGCGGCTCCGCCTACGAGCAGTACTTC.

This CDR3 reads CASSLREPRADEQFF. The CDR3 region has the DNA TGTGCCAGCAGTTTAAGGGAGCCCCGGGCAGATGAGCAGTTCTTC. The J gene is TRBJ2-1, the V gene TRBV27; D might be TRBD2 (5 bases). Trimming removed 2 bases at V and 8 bases at J, with 16 bases between. Germline CDR1 and CDR2: MNHEY and SMNVEV (reference sequence). The CDR3 is made up of 15 amino acids.

In its sample, this clone was seen a few times. The V and J genes are TRBV7-8 and TRBJ1-1, with D possibly TRBD1 on 5 matching bases. CDR3 length: 15 amino acids. Trimming removed 1 base from V and 3 bases from J, with 12 bases in between. Germline assignment: CDR1 SGHVS and CDR2 FQNEAQ. CDR3 bases: TGTGCCAGCAGCTTAGTGGTGGGGGGATACACTGAAGCTTTCTTT. This translates into CASSLVVGGYTEAFF.

This clone was observed a single time. The chain uses TRBV9 and TRBJ2-7; 7 bases map to TRBD1. Germline CDR1 is SGDLS and CDR2 is YYNGEE. Germline trimming cut 4 bases from V and 7 bases from J; bases unmatched to any gene: 26. This CDR3 is 19 amino acids long. Written as DNA, the CDR3 is TGTGCCAGCAGCCCATCTCAACCAATTCCGGGACAGCTTCTCTGGGAGCAGTACTTC. Amino acids: CASSPSQPIPGQLLWEQYF.

The CDR3 protein is CASSVDPGLGTGAYEQYF. The CDR3 DNA is TGTGCCAGCAGCGTAGATCCGGGGTTGGGGACAGGGGCCTACGAGCAGTACTTC. The V gene is TRBV9, the J gene TRBJ2-7, with 10 bases fitting TRBD1. Germline V gene data show CDR1 as SGDLS and CDR2 as YYNGEE. The J segment lost 2 bases and the V segment lost 0 bases, leaving 11 bases of the junction unmatched. This CDR3 is built from 18 residues.

The chain employs TRBV2 and TRBJ1-4; possible D gene TRBD1, 5 bases. Per germline, CDR1 SNHLY and CDR2 FYNNEI. V lost 8 bases and J 5 bases, leaving 18 bases between the germline ends. The CDR3 extends over 15 amino acids. The CDR3 coding sequence is TGTGCCAGCTCCGGGCTAATGACAGACAATGAAAAACTGTTTTTT. It yields the protein CASSGLMTDNEKLFF.

The gene calls are TRBV7-2 and TRBJ2-1; maybe TRBD1 (5 bases). The CDR3 sequence is 13 residues long. V lost 5 bases and J lost 4, with 9 bases in between. Looked up from germline, CDR1 is SGHTA and CDR2 is FQGNSA. CDR3: CASSLTVYNEQFF. As DNA, the CDR3 is TGTGCCAGCAGCCTGACAGTTTACAATGAGCAGTTCTTC.

This clone was seen a single time. The V and J genes are TRBV5-1 and TRBJ2-2; 12 positions agree with TRBD2. Germline values: CDR1 SGHRS, CDR2 YFSETQ. Trimming cost V 2 bases and J 3 bases; bases outside gene matches: 2. The CDR3 covers 16 residues. The DNA of the CDR3 is TGCGCCAGCAGCTTAGGACTAGCGGGATACACCGGGGAGCTGTTTTTT. Its protein product is CASSLGLAGYTGELFF.

This rearrangement joins TRBV6-6 to TRBJ2-3; 10 bases line up with TRBD2. This CDR3 has 14 amino acids. V lost 8 bases, J lost 6 bases, and 8 bases stayed unmatched. CDR1 and CDR2 (germline): MNHNY, SVGAGI (reference sequence). CDR3 residues: CASSEREGPDTQYF. The CDR3, as DNA: TGTGCCAGCTCCGAGCGGGAGGGCCCCGATACGCAGTATTTT.

This chain links TRBV7-2 with TRBJ2-3; tentative D call: TRBD2 (6 bases). The germline V and J ends were trimmed by 1 base and 5 bases, with 10 bases remaining between them. Germline CDR1 is SGHTA and CDR2 is FQGNSA. The CDR3 contains 14 residues. In nucleotides, the CDR3 is TGTGCCAGCAGCTTAGACGGGAGTAGAGATACGCAGTATTTT. This codes for CASSLDGSRDTQYF. Full variable domain (missing parts from reference TRBV7-2 and TRBJ2-3): GAGVSQSPSNKVTEKGKDVELRCDPISGHTALYWYRQSLGQGLEFLIYFQGNSAPDKSGLPSDRFSAERTGGSVSTLTIQRTQQEDSAVYLCASSLDGSRDTQYFGPGTRLTVL.

This rearrangement joins TRBV28 to TRBJ2-1; TRBD2 matches at 11 bases. CDR1 is MDHEN and CDR2 is SYDVKM in the germline V gene. The CDR3 runs 17 residues. J lost 7 bases, V lost 5 bases, and 13 bases had no gene match. CDR3 nucleotide sequence: TGTGCCAGCAGTCCATTAGCGGGAGGGCCTCTGGAGAATGAGCAGTTCTTC. This sequence encodes CASSPLAGGPLENEQFF.

The gene calls are TRBV24-1 and TRBJ2-2; TRBD2 matches 8 bases. The CDR3 runs to 16 residues. Germline lookup yields CDR1 KGHDR and CDR2 SFDVKD. Trimming removed 5 bases from V and 3 bases from J; junction bases left unmatched: 7. The CDR3 sequence: CATSVTGGGHTGELFF. The CDR3, as DNA: TGTGCCACCAGTGTGACGGGAGGGGGACACACCGGGGAGCTGTTTTTT.

This sequence joins TRBV19 and TRBJ2-7, with TRBD2 as a possible D gene (6 bases). The CDR3 loop spans 15 amino acids. With 3 bases removed from V and 0 bases from J, the gap between germline ends came to 12 bases. Germline CDR1 LNHDA, CDR2 SQIVND (reference sequence). DNA for the CDR3: TGTGCCAGTAGTATGACCGGCGGGATCTCCTACGAGCAGTACTTC. It codes for CASSMTGGISYEQYF.

This chain links TRBV4-1 with TRBJ1-1; D unresolved. With 2 bases removed from V and 8 bases from J, the gap between germline ends came to 15 bases. From germline, CDR1 is MGHRA and CDR2 YSYEKL. The CDR3 runs to 14 residues. CDR3 in amino acids: CASSQIGGFKEAFF. Written as DNA, the CDR3 is TGCGCCAGCAGCCAAATAGGAGGGTTTAAAGAAGCTTTCTTT.

This clone was detected a few times. The chain employs TRBV7-8 and TRBJ2-7, with 9 bases matching TRBD1. Germline-derived CDR1 and CDR2 are SGHVS and FQNEAQ. V dropped 5 bases and J dropped 4; count of bases not matched to a gene: 6. This CDR3 is built from 14 residues. DNA of the CDR3: TGTGCCAGCAGCGCCGGGACAGGGCTGTACGAGCAGTACTTC. Translated: CASSAGTGLYEQYF.

The rearrangement uses TRBV6-6 and TRBJ1-4; D perhaps matches TRBD1 (5 bases). Germline-derived CDR1 and CDR2 are MNHNY and SVGAGI (reference sequence). This CDR3 is built from 14 residues. Deletions cut 4 bases from V and 2 bases from J, with 8 bases between. This CDR3 reads CASSSGWTNEKLFF. CDR3 DNA sequence: TGTGCCAGCAGTTCAGGGTGGACTAATGAAAAACTGTTTTTT.

This clone was observed a handful of times. The rearrangement links TRBV6-1 to TRBJ2-7; TRBD2 matches at 9 bases. V shed 2 bases and J 3 bases; nucleotides not matched to a gene: 5. The CDR3 has 15 residues. Germline CDR1 MNHNS, CDR2 SASEGT. CDR3 sequence (DNA): TGTGCCAGCAGTGAAAGGGGTAGCGGGAGCTACGAGCAGTACTTC. Residues: CASSERGSGSYEQYF.

V and J are TRBV28 and TRBJ2-2; possibly TRBD2 for D (5 bases). Germline assignment: CDR1 MDHEN and CDR2 SYDVKM. Trimming stripped 5 bases from V and 8 bases from J, with 9 bases between. There are 12 residues in the CDR3. CDR3 in amino acids: CASSAPGGELFF. DNA for the CDR3: TGTGCCAGCAGTGCTCCGGGAGGGGAGCTGTTTTTT.

The chain combines TRBV6-2 or TRBV6-3 with TRBJ1-6; D remains unclear. The CDR3 has 14 amino acids. V was cut by 6 bases and J by 9 bases, with 15 bases left in between. Germline-derived CDR1 and CDR2 are MNHEY and SVGEGT. Here the CDR3 DNA reads TGTGCCAGCAGCCCGACGGAGGTCCCTTCACCCCTCCACTTT. This encodes CASSPTEVPSPLHF.

This clone showed up just a few times. The chain couples TRBV19 to TRBJ2-2, with D perhaps TRBD1 (6 bases). With 3 bases removed from V and 8 bases from J, the gap between germline ends came to 13 bases. Germline V lookup: CDR1 LNHDA, CDR2 SQIVND (reference sequence). The CDR3 covers 14 residues. In DNA form, the CDR3 reads TGTGCCAGTAGTATTCCCGCCGGGACAGGGGAGCTGTTTTTT. Translated, it gives CASSIPAGTGELFF.

The chain links TRBV3-1 (or the pseudogene TRBV3-2) to TRBJ1-2; 9 nucleotides agree with TRBD1. The V and J ends lost 0 bases and 6 bases, in that order; junction bases with no gene match: 5. The CDR3 runs 15 residues. CDR1 and CDR2 (germline): LGHDT, YNNKEL (reference sequence). The CDR3 sequence is CASSQDTGTGNGYTF. CDR3 in DNA: TGTGCCAGCAGCCAAGATACCGGGACAGGGAATGGCTACACCTTC.